This T cell receptor (beta chain) stems from a study of blood T cell repertoires in COVID-19. The overall study: Samples came from the United States, Italy and Spain, spanning acute and convalescent COVID-19. T cells, B-cell-depleted T cells, or PBMCs supplied cDNA or gDNA.

Study processing details: Amplification of reference gene primers was used by the study to estimate nucleated cell counts. Profiled with immunoSEQ multiplex PCR; TCRdb holds only in-frame clones, not every one. That table is the source of V, J and clone size, and D and trimming were worked out from the DNA. The data show roughly 200,000 clones, approximately 80% seen once. Per germline, CDR1 MNHEY and CDR2 SVGAGI. The CDR3 extends over 13 amino acids. With V trimmed by 6 bases and J by 4 bases, 3 bases remained unmatched. Seattle's cohort entered during active infection and was followed longitudinally.

The V call is TRBV6-5, the J call TRBJ1-3; the match to TRBD1 covers 7 bases. This receptor was taken from a woman in her 40s with COVID-19, enrolled during active disease. Sequencing was done on a sample of peripheral blood. This chain's CDR3 is CASSTGEGNTIYF. The CDR3 nucleotides are TGTGCCAGCAGCACAGGGGAGGGAAACACCATATATTTT.